Below are 20 T cell receptor beta chains sequenced from a single sample in a study of shared clonotypes between healthy human individuals. Naive CD8 cells lacked CD45RO, underwent positive selection for CCR7 and left out terminally differentiated effector memory CD45RA+ cells. The method was immunoSEQ multiplex PCR; TCRdb's version includes in-frame clones alone and lacks a portion of them. The sample includes hundreds of thousands of clones, 96% of them seen just once. The sequenced sample was naive CD8+ T cells sorted from blood. The receptors come from a man aged 25 to 40 in good health.

The J gene is TRBJ1-1, the V gene TRBV9; D gene uncertain. The CDR3 consists of 15 residues. Trimming left V 3 bases short and J 3 bases short, with 15 bases between. CDR1 SGDLS and CDR2 YYNGEE come from the germline V gene. The CDR3 region is CASSARAGRDTEAFF. The CDR3 coding sequence is TGTGCCAGCAGCGCCCGGGCAGGAAGGGACACTGAAGCTTTCTTT.

This clone has just one count. V is TRBV7-8 and J is TRBJ2-2, with D tentatively TRBD2 (6 bases). Per germline, CDR1 SGHVS and CDR2 FQNEAQ. V dropped 5 bases and J dropped 4 bases, with 11 bases sitting between them. The CDR3 has 14 residues. CDR3 bases: TGTGCCAGCAGCCCCTGGAGGGGCACCGGGGAGCTGTTTTTT. Amino acids: CASSPWRGTGELFF. Supplemented by reference TRBV7-8 and TRBJ2-2, the full variable domain reads GAGVSQSPRYKVAKRGQDVALRCDPISGHVSLFWYQQALGQGPEFLTYFQNEAQLDKSGLPSDRFFAERPEGSVSTLKIQRTQQEDSAVYLCASSPWRGTGELFFGEGSRLTVL.

This chain joins TRBV27 and TRBJ1-1, with D perhaps matching TRBD1 (5 bases). This CDR3 contains 14 residues. Germline CDR1 is MNHEY and CDR2 is SMNVEV (reference sequence). V lost 8 bases and J 5 bases, leaving 18 bases between the germline ends. CDR3 nucleotide sequence: TGTGCCAGCGCTTCCGGGACCCTGGGAACTGAAGCTTTCTTT. It specifies CASASGTLGTEAFF.

The chain joins TRBV28 to TRBJ2-7; 10 bases line up with TRBD1. CDR3 length: 16 amino acids. Germline values: CDR1 MDHEN, CDR2 SYDVKM. Trimming took 6 bases from V and 2 from J; bases not matched to a gene: 10. The CDR3 DNA reads TGTGCCAGCAGAATATCGCCGGGACAGGGGCCCTACGAGCAGTACTTC. It is translated as CASRISPGQGPYEQYF. Together with reference TRBV28 and TRBJ2-7, the CDR3 gives the full variable domain: DVKVTQSSRYLVKRTGEKVFLECVQDMDHENMFWYRQDPGLGLRLIYFSYDVKMKEKGDIPEGYSVSREKKERFSLILESASTNQTSMYLCASRISPGQGPYEQYFGPGTRLTVT.

The genes are TRBV4-1 and TRBJ2-7; 9 nucleotides line up with TRBD2. Germline lookup yields CDR1 MGHRA and CDR2 YSYEKL. The V and J ends lost 0 bases and 1 base, in that order; junction bases with no gene match: 16. CDR3 length: 20 residues. The CDR3 DNA follows: TGCGCCAGCAGCCAAGAGAGTTCAGGTTTGGCGGGAGGGTGGTCCTACGAGCAGTACTTC. It codes for CASSQESSGLAGGWSYEQYF.

The chain employs TRBV11-2 and TRBJ2-3, with a weak D call TRBD1 (5 bases). CDR3 length: 17 amino acids. Trimming left V 4 bases short and J 2 bases short, with 19 bases between. Germline values: CDR1 SGHAT, CDR2 FQNNGV. The CDR3 sequence is CASSWGSGYGDTDTQYF. CDR3 sequence (DNA): TGTGCCAGCAGCTGGGGTTCAGGGTATGGCGACACAGATACGCAGTATTTT.

The chain employs TRBV13 and TRBJ2-3, with 12 bases aligning to TRBD1. Germline-derived CDR1 and CDR2 are PRHDT and FYEKMQ (reference sequence). The CDR3 is made up of 16 amino acids. V shed 5 bases and J 5 bases; nucleotides not matched to a gene: 8. The CDR3 bases are TGTGCCAGCAGCCGACCGGGACAGGGGGCGGTAGATACGCAGTATTTT. It is translated as CASSRPGQGAVDTQYF.

The DNA for the CDR3 is TGTGCCAGCAGCCACACACTAGATTCGTCCTACAATGAGCAGTTCTTC. Encoded protein: CASSHTLDSSYNEQFF. This chain uses TRBV2 with TRBJ2-1; D might be TRBD2 (5 bases). The CDR3 consists of 16 residues. Between the trimmed V and J ends, which lost 6 bases and 1 base, there was a span of 16 bases. Germline V gene sequence: CDR1 SNHLY, CDR2 FYNNEI.

To note about this clone: Other DNA sequences from this sample encode an identical CDR3 as well. The chain employs TRBV6-5 and TRBJ1-2, with TRBD1 identical over 9 bases. Germline V gene sequence: CDR1 MNHEY, CDR2 SVGAGI. The CDR3 is made up of 12 amino acids. V lost 5 bases, J lost 7 bases, and 2 bases stayed unmatched. CDR3 in DNA: TGTGCCAGCAGTCGGGACAGGGTTGGCTACACCTTC. This codes for CASSRDRVGYTF.

The CDR3 is CASIPEGDGEQYF. DNA for the CDR3: TGTGCCAGCATCCCGGAGGGAGATGGGGAGCAGTACTTC. The V gene is TRBV7-9, the J gene TRBJ2-7; TRBD2 is a possible D gene (6 bases). This CDR3 has 13 amino acids. Germline-derived CDR1 and CDR2 are SEHNR and FQNEAQ (reference sequence). V was trimmed by 7 bases and J by 7 bases, leaving 17 bases between them.

The chain joins TRBV6-1 to TRBJ2-7, with 8 bases fitting TRBD1. The length of the CDR3 is 16 residues. Germline V CDR1 and CDR2: MNHNS, SASEGT. The ends lost 4 bases at V and 0 bases at J; junction bases unmatched: 8. The CDR3 loop reads CASSAPRQGSSYEQYF. CDR3 coding DNA: TGTGCCAGCAGTGCACCTCGACAGGGGAGCTCCTACGAGCAGTACTTC.

The rearrangement uses TRBV14 and TRBJ2-7; D not certain. V dropped 4 bases and J dropped 2 bases, with 6 bases sitting between them. Germline V gives CDR1 SGHDN, CDR2 FVKESK. The CDR3 is 12 residues long. The CDR3 region is CASSRVPYEQYF. Here the CDR3 DNA reads TGTGCCAGCAGCCGGGTTCCCTACGAGCAGTACTTC.

The V call is TRBV11-3, the J call TRBJ1-2, with D unresolved. CDR3 size: 14 residues. CDR1 SGHNT and CDR2 YENEEA come from the germline V gene. The V end lost 0 bases, the J end lost 8 bases, and 13 bases lay between the germline ends. CDR3 in amino acids: CASSLEGSLRGYTF. The DNA of the CDR3 is TGTGCCAGCAGCTTAGAAGGCAGTCTAAGGGGCTACACCTTC.

A word on this clone: Other nucleotide sequences in the sample specify the same CDR3. The V and J genes are TRBV5-1 and TRBJ2-7; 7 bases map to TRBD1. Germline loops: CDR1 SGHRS, CDR2 YFSETQ. This CDR3 spans 13 amino acids. V lost 4 bases, J lost 5 bases, and 6 bases stayed unmatched. DNA for the CDR3: TGCGCCAGCAGCCTGACAGGGTCCCACGAGCAGTACTTC. This gives the protein CASSLTGSHEQYF.

The genes are TRBV4-1 and TRBJ2-5; D call uncertain. There are 13 residues in the CDR3. Looked up from germline, CDR1 is MGHRA and CDR2 is YSYEKL. Trimming left V 4 bases short and J 5 bases short, with 11 bases between. The CDR3 bases are TGCGCCAGCAGCCGAATGATGCAGGAGACCCAGTACTTC. Its protein product is CASSRMMQETQYF.

The chain is built from TRBV7-9 and TRBJ2-1; TRBD1 matches 7 bases. CDR1 is SEHNR and CDR2 is FQNEAQ in the germline V gene (reference sequence). V lost 7 bases and J lost 8; bases outside the gene matches: 5. The CDR3 sequence is 12 residues long. The CDR3 region is CASTDRFDEQFF. The CDR3 region has the DNA TGTGCCAGCACGGACAGGTTCGATGAGCAGTTCTTC.

The chain is built from TRBV29-1 and TRBJ2-5, with 7 positions matching TRBD1. Germline trimming cut 5 bases from V and 5 bases from J; bases unmatched to any gene: 11. The CDR3 contains 14 residues. From germline, CDR1 is SQVTM and CDR2 ANQGSEA. CDR3 sequence: CSVLTGVRGETQYF. The CDR3 DNA follows: TGCAGCGTTCTAACAGGGGTTAGAGGGGAGACCCAGTACTTC.

This clone was detected once. This CDR3 is also generated by other DNA sequences in the sample. The J gene is TRBJ2-7, the V gene TRBV2, with 12 bases aligning to TRBD2. With 4 bases clipped from V and 3 bases from J, the junction kept 7 bases outside the gene matches. The CDR3 contains 16 residues. Per the germline V gene, CDR1 is SNHLY and CDR2 is FYNNEI. The CDR3 reads CASSVGLAGKVYEQYF. The CDR3 bases are TGTGCCAGCAGTGTAGGACTAGCGGGAAAGGTCTACGAGCAGTACTTC.

The V and J genes are TRBV7-6 and TRBJ2-3; TRBD2 matches at 12 bases. This CDR3 comprises 16 residues. The trim removed 5 bases at V and 4 bases at J, leaving 7 bases unmatched. Per the germline V gene, CDR1 is SGHVS and CDR2 is FNYEAQ. The CDR3 DNA sequence: TGTGCCAGCAGCCCTAGACTAGCGGGAGTTCCAGATACGCAGTATTTT. This sequence encodes CASSPRLAGVPDTQYF.

The genes are TRBV5-4 and TRBJ2-3; TRBD1 matches 7 bases. The J segment lost 2 bases and the V segment lost 0 bases, leaving 3 bases of the junction unmatched. The length of the CDR3 is 15 residues. Germline CDR1 reads SGHNT; CDR2 reads YYREEE (reference sequence). The CDR3 DNA follows: TGTGCCAGCAGCTTGGTAGGGACAGACACAGATACGCAGTATTTT. It encodes CASSLVGTDTDTQYF.